A single sample gave rise to the 16 T cell receptor beta chains below, sequenced in a study of identical twins. In TCRdb, the 5' RACE reads were re-called with MiXCR into one record per CDR3 protein. The sample includes hundreds of thousands of distinct CDR3 sequences, roughly an eighth of them seen just once. The same specimen was also included in a second study, on yellow fever vaccine responses in identical twins.

The sample was CD8+ T cells sorted from blood. The receptors derive from a young woman in good health.

This clonotype occurred a few times. CDR3 region: CSVEAGGDLGYTF. CDR3 DNA sequence: TGCAGCGTTGAAGCGGGAGGAGACCTTGGCTACACCTTC. The V call is TRBV29-1, the J call TRBJ1-2; D not resolved. Trimming took off 1 base at V and 7 bases at J, with 13 bases between the two ends. CDR1 and CDR2 from the germline V gene are SQVTM and ANQGSEA. The CDR3 length is 13 residues.

This clonotype turned up a few times. The genes are TRBV4-2 and TRBJ2-3, with D perhaps TRBD1 (5 bases). Trimming shortened V by 4 bases and J by 6 bases, and 17 bases separated the two germline ends. Per the germline V gene, CDR1 is LGHNA and CDR2 is YNFKEQ. The CDR3 loop spans 15 amino acids. The CDR3 sequence is CASSLTSNAGDTQYF. The DNA of the CDR3 is TGTGCCAGCAGCCTAACATCCAACGCAGGGGATACGCAGTATTTT.

The chain links TRBV20-1 to TRBJ2-7; 8 bases align to TRBD2. The CDR3 is 14 residues long. V lost 3 bases, J lost 2 bases, and 6 bases stayed unmatched. The germline V gene has CDR1 DFQATT and CDR2 SNEGSKA (reference sequence). The CDR3 nucleotides read TGCAGTGCTAGCTACCGGGAGGGTCCCTACGAGCAGTACTTC. It specifies CSASYREGPYEQYF.

This clonotype was seen only a few times. The chain combines TRBV5-5 with TRBJ2-1; 12 nucleotides agree with TRBD1. The CDR3 is 14 residues long. Losses at the gene ends were 4 bases for V and 10 bases for J; bases not matched to a gene: 6. Germline assignment: CDR1 SGHKS and CDR2 YYEKEE (reference sequence). The CDR3 region is CASSMGQGAWEQFF. The CDR3 DNA reads as TGTGCCAGCAGCATGGGACAGGGGGCTTGGGAGCAGTTCTTC.

The CDR3 nucleotides are TGTGCCAGCAGTTACTCGAGCGGGGGGTACAATGAGCAGTTCTTC. This encodes CASSYSSGGYNEQFF. This rearrangement joins TRBV6-5 to TRBJ2-1; 9 bases match TRBD2. In germline, CDR1 is MNHEY, CDR2 SVGAGI. J lost 4 bases, V lost 0 bases, and 1 base had no gene match. There are 15 residues in the CDR3.

The chain carries TRBV20-1 and TRBJ1-5, with a possible D match to TRBD1 (5 bases). V was pared by 5 bases and J by 0 bases, with 11 bases between. The CDR3 length is 14 residues. Per germline, CDR1 DFQATT and CDR2 SNEGSKA (reference sequence). The CDR3 region is CSAADGTSNQPQHF. The CDR3 DNA follows: TGCAGTGCTGCGGACGGGACTAGCAATCAGCCCCAGCATTTT.

The sample holds a few counts of this clonotype. V gene TRBV5-6 combines with J gene TRBJ2-7; D not resolved. The CDR3 runs 13 residues. The V gene's germline CDR1 is SGHDT and CDR2 YYEEEE. V lost 4 bases, J lost 0 bases, and 8 bases lay in between. DNA for the CDR3: TGTGCCAGCAGCCCAGCGAGCTCCTACGAGCAGTACTTC. Amino acid sequence: CASSPASSYEQYF.

This clonotype was found a few times. J is TRBJ2-1 and V is TRBV14; possibly TRBD2 for D (6 bases). Trimming left V 8 bases short and J 2 bases short, with 16 bases between. CDR3 length: 15 residues. Germline V CDR1 and CDR2: SGHDN, FVKESK. CDR3: CASLSYGGAYNEQFF. CDR3 DNA sequence: TGTGCCAGCCTAAGTTACGGGGGAGCCTACAATGAGCAGTTCTTC.

This chain connects TRBV28 to TRBJ1-6; D possibly corresponds to TRBD1 (5 bases). V was shortened by 4 bases and J by 7 bases, with 14 bases between the two germline ends. The germline CDR1 and CDR2 sequences are MDHEN and SYDVKM. The CDR3 is 15 residues long. The CDR3 loop reads CASSSTTGVNSPLHF. The CDR3 nucleotides are TGTGCCAGCAGTTCCACTACAGGTGTGAATTCACCCCTCCACTTT.

The V and J genes are TRBV9 and TRBJ2-7; TRBD1 agrees at 10 bases. CDR3 size: 15 residues. V lost 3 bases to trimming and J lost 3 bases; unmatched junction nucleotides: 6. Germline CDR1 is SGDLS and CDR2 is YYNGEE. CDR3 region: CASSADWDRGYEQYF. Here the CDR3 DNA reads TGTGCCAGCAGCGCCGACTGGGACAGGGGCTACGAGCAGTACTTC.

The chain has TRBV12-3 or TRBV12-4 and TRBJ2-3; 8 nucleotides agree with TRBD2. The CDR3 covers 14 residues. V shed 4 bases, J shed 4 bases, and the junction held 4 bases outside the gene matches. The CDR3 here is CASSWGGGPDTQYF. The CDR3 nucleotides read TGTGCCAGCAGTTGGGGCGGGGGGCCAGATACGCAGTATTTT.

V is TRBV3-1 and J is TRBJ2-5; 7 positions match TRBD1. Trimming took 1 base from V and 1 from J; bases not matched to a gene: 3. The germline CDR1 and CDR2 sequences are LGHDT and YNNKEL (reference sequence). CDR3 length equals 15 residues. CDR3: CASSQATGSQETQYF. DNA for the CDR3: TGTGCCAGCAGCCAAGCGACAGGGTCCCAAGAGACCCAGTACTTC.

This clonotype was seen a handful of times. The rearrangement links TRBV27 to TRBJ1-3; D may be TRBD1 (5 bases). CDR1 MNHEY and CDR2 SMNVEV come from the germline V gene (reference sequence). The CDR3 extends over 14 amino acids. Trimming left V 3 bases short and J 5 bases short, with 11 bases between. The CDR3 reads CASSLGPGRNTIYF. The CDR3 DNA reads TGTGCCAGCAGTTTGGGGCCAGGGCGAAACACCATATATTTT.

Comments on this clonotype: The junction differs from germline at one of its ends, possibly a read error. The chain links TRBV10-3 to TRBJ2-3, with 11 bases identical to TRBD2. Germline V gives CDR1 ENHRY, CDR2 SYGVKD. The CDR3 is made up of 9 amino acids. The CDR3 sequence: CADSLAGGW. The CDR3 bases are TGTGCCGACAGCCTAGCGGGGGGTTGG.

The sample holds a few counts of this clonotype. Compared with germline, one end of the junction differs, possibly owing to a read error. This chain uses TRBV20-1 with TRBJ2-1, with D maybe TRBD2 (6 bases). The CDR3 contains 16 residues. Germline loops: CDR1 DFQATT, CDR2 SNEGSKA (reference sequence). In nucleotides, the CDR3 is TGCAGTGCTAGAGATGAACGGGAGCCCTTTCTATTGGGTTTGCGGTTC. It specifies CSARDEREPFLLGLRF.

This clonotype came up many times. The chain recombines TRBV29-1 with TRBJ2-5; D is perhaps TRBD1 (6 bases). The CDR3 is 12 residues long. Germline V lookup: CDR1 SQVTM, CDR2 ANQGSEA. The V and J ends lost 7 bases and 5 bases respectively, with 14 bases between them. In nucleotides, the CDR3 is TGCAGCGAGTCGAACCAGGGGGAGACCCAGTACTTC. Residues: CSESNQGETQYF.